Below, 15 T cell receptor beta chains from the same sample are listed, as sequenced in a study of T cell responses to AZD1222 COVID-19 vaccine. Sequenced by immunoSEQ multiplex PCR; TCRdb stores in-frame clones only, minus some. This sample carries about 120,000 clones, approximately 90% of them seen once, and the ten largest clones take 9% to 15%. This sample comprised peripheral blood, obtained on day 0 of AZD1222 vaccination. These TCRs come from an adult in good health.

The rearrangement links TRBV6-5 to TRBJ1-2; D not resolved. CDR1 is MNHEY, CDR2 SVGAGI, per germline. This CDR3 has 13 amino acids. V lost 4 bases and J lost 4, with 10 bases in between. This CDR3 reads CASSSTSSYGYTF. DNA of the CDR3: TGTGCCAGCAGTTCCACGAGTTCCTATGGCTACACCTTC.

CDR3 sequence reads: CASSGGLAGGQGEQYF. The CDR3 DNA is TGTGCCAGCAGCGGGGGACTAGCGGGAGGACAAGGCGAGCAGTACTTC. This sequence joins TRBV9 and TRBJ2-7; 15 nucleotides agree with TRBD2. The germline gives CDR1 SGDLS, CDR2 YYNGEE. Trimming cost V 3 bases and J 6 bases; bases outside gene matches: 7. The CDR3 consists of 16 residues. Filled out from reference TRBV9 and TRBJ2-7, the complete variable domain reads DSGVTQTPKHLITATGQRVTLRCSPRSGDLSVYWYQQSLDQGLQFLIQYYNGEERAKGNILERFSAQQFPDLHSELNLSSLELGDSALYFCASSGGLAGGQGEQYFGPGTRLTVT.

This clone was counted only a few times. This chain joins TRBV5-1 and TRBJ2-7, with 11 bases fitting TRBD1. The CDR3 loop spans 15 amino acids. Germline loops: CDR1 SGHRS, CDR2 YFSETQ. V shed 4 bases, J shed 6 bases, and the junction held 9 bases outside the gene matches. In DNA, the CDR3 is TGCGCCAGCAGCCCAACCGGGACAGGGGGTTTCGAGCAGTACTTC. Translating it yields CASSPTGTGGFEQYF.

A single count supports this clone. The chain recombines TRBV28 with TRBJ2-3; D is perhaps TRBD1 or TRBD2 (7 bases each). Germline V CDR1 and CDR2: MDHEN, SYDVKM. This CDR3 contains 14 residues. V lost 4 bases and J 4 bases, leaving 12 bases between the germline ends. CDR3 residues: CASSSGGGADTQYF. CDR3 in DNA: TGTGCCAGCAGTTCAGGGGGGGGAGCAGATACGCAGTATTTT.

J is TRBJ2-2 and V is TRBV5-4, with a tentative D call TRBD2 (6 bases). CDR1 and CDR2 from the germline V gene are SGHNT and YYREEE (reference sequence). The V and J ends lost 4 bases and 7 bases respectively, with 11 bases between them. This CDR3 spans 13 amino acids. In DNA, the CDR3 is TGTGCCAGCAGCGGGGGGATGGGCGGGGAGCTGTTTTTT. Translating it yields CASSGGMGGELFF. The full variable domain, in which reference TRBV5-4 and TRBJ2-2 provide the parts outside the CDR3, is ETGVTQSPTHLIKTRGQQVTLRCSSQSGHNTVSWYQQALGQGPQFIFQYYREEENGRGNFPPRFSGLQFPNYSSELNVNALELDDSALYLCASSGGMGGELFFGEGSRLTVL.

The chain joins TRBV18 to TRBJ1-4; D is ambiguous. V was cut by 3 bases and J by 7 bases, with 15 bases left in between. CDR1 is KGHSH, CDR2 LQKENI, per germline. The CDR3 covers 15 residues. The CDR3 DNA is TGTGCCAGCTCACCGGTGGTGGTAGAAGGTGAAAAACTGTTTTTT. Protein sequence: CASSPVVVEGEKLFF.

The rearrangement uses TRBV28 and TRBJ2-4; the D gene is possibly TRBD1 (6 bases). The germline V and J ends were trimmed by 2 bases and 3 bases, with 8 bases remaining between them. CDR1 MDHEN and CDR2 SYDVKM come from the germline V gene. The length of the CDR3 is 14 residues. CDR3 residues: CASSLGGVKNIQYF. Here the CDR3 DNA reads TGTGCCAGCAGTTTAGGGGGCGTCAAAAACATTCAGTACTTC.

V is TRBV5-8 and J is TRBJ2-2, with D possibly matching TRBD1 (6 bases). The CDR3 totals 16 residues. V was cut by 1 base and J by 2 bases, with 12 bases left in between. The germline V gene encodes CDR1 SGHTS and CDR2 YDEGEE. CDR3 in DNA: TGTGCCAGCAGCTTGACAGGGACCCTTAACACCGGGGAGCTGTTTTTT. This translates into CASSLTGTLNTGELFF.

This clone was recorded only once. This chain joins TRBV2 and TRBJ2-2, with no clear D. The V and J ends lost 1 base and 5 bases respectively, with 11 bases between them. Germline V gene data show CDR1 as SNHLY and CDR2 as FYNNEI. The CDR3 sequence is 15 residues long. CDR3 sequence reads: CASSEEQSRTGELFF. In DNA form, the CDR3 reads TGTGCCAGCAGTGAAGAACAGTCAAGAACCGGGGAGCTGTTTTTT.

V is TRBV9 and J is TRBJ1-3, with D unclear. The CDR3 has 14 residues. Germline loops: CDR1 SGDLS, CDR2 YYNGEE. V was pared by 2 bases and J by 2 bases, with 8 bases between. CDR3 nucleotide sequence: TGTGCCAGCAGCGTGGGCAGTCCTGGAAACACCATATATTTT. This encodes CASSVGSPGNTIYF.

This clone showed up just once. The J gene is TRBJ2-2, the V gene TRBV18, with 10 bases identical to TRBD2. The CDR3 sequence is 19 residues long. CDR1 is KGHSH and CDR2 is LQKENI in the germline V gene. V lost 6 bases to trimming and J lost 2 bases; unmatched junction nucleotides: 15. CDR3 DNA sequence: TGTGCCAGCTCTCTTCCGGGACTAGCGCTCGACTCTAACACCGGGGAGCTGTTTTTT. Residues: CASSLPGLALDSNTGELFF.

The genes are TRBV28 and TRBJ2-2; the D gene is possibly TRBD1 (5 bases). Germline CDR1 and CDR2: MDHEN and SYDVKM. The CDR3 has 14 amino acids. V shed 6 bases and J shed 6 bases, with 14 bases lying between them. The CDR3 coding sequence is TGTGCCAGCAGGACAGCTCAAACAGCCGGGGAGCTGTTTTTT. This gives the protein CASRTAQTAGELFF.

The chain is built from TRBV7-2 and TRBJ2-2; no clear D. Per germline, CDR1 SGHTA and CDR2 FQGNSA. V dropped 1 base and J dropped 9 bases, with 9 bases sitting between them. The CDR3 has 13 residues. The CDR3 protein is CASSLGTRRELFF. The CDR3 region has the DNA TGTGCCAGCAGCTTAGGTACCAGACGGGAGCTGTTTTTT.

This clone came up once. The V gene is TRBV30, the J gene TRBJ2-5; D may be TRBD1 (6 bases). The CDR3 runs to 11 residues. V dropped 4 bases and J dropped 4 bases, with 7 bases sitting between them. CDR1 is GTSNPN, CDR2 SVGIG, per germline (reference sequence). DNA of the CDR3: TGTGCCTGGACAGGGGTAGAGACCCAGTACTTC. Protein product: CAWTGVETQYF.

The chain uses TRBV2 and TRBJ2-5; a weak D match, TRBD2 (5 bases). Germline V gene sequence: CDR1 SNHLY, CDR2 FYNNEI. The CDR3 covers 15 residues. Trimming pared 6 bases from V and 2 bases from J, leaving 16 bases between. The CDR3 nucleotides read TGTGCCAGCAGCCTCACACGGACTCTACAAGAGACCCAGTACTTC. Its translation: CASSLTRTLQETQYF.